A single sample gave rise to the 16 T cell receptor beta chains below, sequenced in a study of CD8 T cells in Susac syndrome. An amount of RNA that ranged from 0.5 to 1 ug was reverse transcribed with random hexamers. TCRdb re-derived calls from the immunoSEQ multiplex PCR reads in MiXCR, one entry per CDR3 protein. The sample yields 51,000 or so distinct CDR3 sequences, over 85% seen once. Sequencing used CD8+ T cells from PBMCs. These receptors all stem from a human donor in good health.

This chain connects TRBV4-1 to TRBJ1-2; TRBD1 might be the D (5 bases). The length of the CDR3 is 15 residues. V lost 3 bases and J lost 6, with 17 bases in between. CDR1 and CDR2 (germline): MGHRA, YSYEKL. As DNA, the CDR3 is TGCGCCAGCAGCCATGAGGGGCAGGGACTGAATGGCTACACCTTC. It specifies CASSHEGQGLNGYTF.

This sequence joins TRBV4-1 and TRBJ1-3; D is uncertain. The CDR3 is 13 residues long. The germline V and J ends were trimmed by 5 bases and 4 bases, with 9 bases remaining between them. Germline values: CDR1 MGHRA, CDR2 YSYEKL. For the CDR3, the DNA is TGCGCCAGCAGCAGACCCAAAGGAAACACCATATATTTT. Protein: CASSRPKGNTIYF.

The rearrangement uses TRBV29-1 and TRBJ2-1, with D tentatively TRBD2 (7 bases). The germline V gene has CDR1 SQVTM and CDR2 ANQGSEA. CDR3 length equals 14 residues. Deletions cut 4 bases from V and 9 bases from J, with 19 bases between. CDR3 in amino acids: CSVGPWGREFEQFF. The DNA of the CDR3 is TGCAGCGTTGGGCCCTGGGGGCGGGAGTTTGAGCAGTTCTTC.

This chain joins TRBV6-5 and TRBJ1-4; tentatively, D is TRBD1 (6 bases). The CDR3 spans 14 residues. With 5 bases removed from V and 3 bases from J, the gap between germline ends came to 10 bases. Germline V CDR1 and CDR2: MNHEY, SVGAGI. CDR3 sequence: CASSRQEANEKLFF. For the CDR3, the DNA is TGTGCCAGCAGTAGACAGGAGGCTAATGAAAAACTGTTTTTT.

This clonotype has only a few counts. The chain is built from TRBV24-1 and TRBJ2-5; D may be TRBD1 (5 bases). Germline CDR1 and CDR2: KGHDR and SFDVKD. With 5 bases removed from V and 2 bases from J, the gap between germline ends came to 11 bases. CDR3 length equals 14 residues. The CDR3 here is CATSARGWQETQYF. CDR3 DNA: TGTGCCACCAGTGCTAGGGGTTGGCAAGAGACCCAGTACTTC.

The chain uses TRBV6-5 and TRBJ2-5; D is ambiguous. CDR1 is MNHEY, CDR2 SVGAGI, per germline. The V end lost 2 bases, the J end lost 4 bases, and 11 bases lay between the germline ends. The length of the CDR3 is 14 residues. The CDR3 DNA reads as TGTGCCAGCAGTTACCGAGGACCTCCAGAGACCCAGTACTTC. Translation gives CASSYRGPPETQYF.

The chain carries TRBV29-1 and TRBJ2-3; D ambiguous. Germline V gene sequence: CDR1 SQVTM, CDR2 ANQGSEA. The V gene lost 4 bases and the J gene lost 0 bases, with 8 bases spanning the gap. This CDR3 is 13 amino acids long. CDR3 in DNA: TGCAGCGTTGTCCCCGAGAGCACAGATACGCAGTATTTT. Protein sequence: CSVVPESTDTQYF.

In nucleotides, the CDR3 is TGTGCCAGCAGCCCCTCTAGCGGGGGGACCGAGCAGTACTTC. Translating it yields CASSPSSGGTEQYF. This rearrangement joins TRBV12-3 or TRBV12-4 to TRBJ2-7; 11 bases are shared with TRBD2. The CDR3 length is 14 residues. Trimming took 6 bases from V and 6 from J; bases not matched to a gene: 7.

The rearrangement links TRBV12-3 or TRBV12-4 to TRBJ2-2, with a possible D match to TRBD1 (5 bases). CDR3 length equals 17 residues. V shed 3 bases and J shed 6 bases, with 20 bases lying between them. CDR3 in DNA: TGTGCCAGCAGTTTCCCCTCAGGGCACGGGTTGCCCGGGGAGCTGTTTTTT. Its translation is CASSFPSGHGLPGELFF.

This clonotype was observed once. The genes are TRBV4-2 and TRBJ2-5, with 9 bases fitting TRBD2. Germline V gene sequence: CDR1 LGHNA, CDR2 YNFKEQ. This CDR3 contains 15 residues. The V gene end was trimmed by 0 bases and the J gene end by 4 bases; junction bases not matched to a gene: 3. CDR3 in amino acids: CASSQEVLAGETQYF. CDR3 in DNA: TGTGCCAGCAGCCAAGAAGTACTAGCGGGAGAGACCCAGTACTTC.

The CDR3 DNA reads as TGTGCCAGCAGCCAGACAGGGGATAACACCGGGGAGCTGTTTTTT. Translating it yields CASSQTGDNTGELFF. This sequence joins TRBV7-9 and TRBJ2-2, with 8 bases fitting TRBD1. Germline V CDR1 and CDR2: SEHNR, FQNEAQ (reference sequence). This CDR3 spans 15 amino acids. With 5 bases clipped from V and 2 bases from J, the junction kept 4 bases outside the gene matches.

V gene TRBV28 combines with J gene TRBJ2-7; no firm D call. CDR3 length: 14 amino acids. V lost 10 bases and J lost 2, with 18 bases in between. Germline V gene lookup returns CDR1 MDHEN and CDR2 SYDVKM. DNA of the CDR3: TGTGCCACCTTCAGGAGTTATGTTGCCTACGAGCAGTACTTC. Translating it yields CATFRSYVAYEQYF. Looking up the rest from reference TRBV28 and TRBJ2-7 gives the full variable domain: DVKVTQSSRYLVKRTGEKVFLECVQDMDHENMFWYRQDPGLGLRLIYFSYDVKMKEKGDIPEGYSVSREKKERFSLILESASTNQTSMYLCATFRSYVAYEQYFGPGTRLTVT.

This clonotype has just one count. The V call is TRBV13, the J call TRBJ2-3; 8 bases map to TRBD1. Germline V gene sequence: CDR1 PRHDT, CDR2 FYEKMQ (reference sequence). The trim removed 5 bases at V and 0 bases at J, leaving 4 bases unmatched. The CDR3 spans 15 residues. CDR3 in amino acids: CASSTRDRSTDTQYF. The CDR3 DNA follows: TGTGCCAGCAGCACCCGGGACAGGAGCACAGATACGCAGTATTTT.

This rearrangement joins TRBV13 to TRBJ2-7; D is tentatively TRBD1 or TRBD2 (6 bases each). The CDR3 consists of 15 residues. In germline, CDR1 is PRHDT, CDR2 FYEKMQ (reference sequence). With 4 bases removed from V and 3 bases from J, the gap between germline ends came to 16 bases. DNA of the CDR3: TGTGCCAGCAGCTCCGTAAACGGAGGGGGCTACGAGCAGTACTTC. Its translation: CASSSVNGGGYEQYF.

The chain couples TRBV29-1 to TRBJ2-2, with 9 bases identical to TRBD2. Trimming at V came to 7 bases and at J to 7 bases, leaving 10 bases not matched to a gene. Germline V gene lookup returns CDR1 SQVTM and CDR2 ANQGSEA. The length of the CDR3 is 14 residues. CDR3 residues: CSALGGLAIGELFF. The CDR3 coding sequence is TGCAGCGCCCTGGGGGGACTAGCAATCGGGGAGCTGTTTTTT.

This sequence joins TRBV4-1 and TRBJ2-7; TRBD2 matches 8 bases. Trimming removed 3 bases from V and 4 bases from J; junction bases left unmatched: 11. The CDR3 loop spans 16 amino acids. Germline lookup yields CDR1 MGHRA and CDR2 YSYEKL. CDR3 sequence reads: CASSQDHSGIGYEQYF. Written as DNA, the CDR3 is TGCGCCAGCAGCCAGGACCATAGCGGGATCGGTTACGAGCAGTACTTC.